The clone carrying this T cell receptor beta chain was seen at least ten times. Its antigen is not identified. These data originate in a study of neurological immune-mediated disorders. Overall study results and limits: No CDR3 amino acid sequences were shared by expanded clones across subjects, suggesting private repertoires in all groups. HTLV-1-associated myelopathy had the most TCR clonal expansion, while multiple sclerosis had the least, a level that fell below healthy controls.

The study used blood bank volunteers in Maryland, USA, as healthy controls. Trimming removed 6 bases from V and 6 bases from J, with 21 bases in between. The CDR3 runs 14 residues. In germline, CDR1 is DFQATT, CDR2 SNEGSKA (reference sequence). With 10-nucleotide random UMIs, 5'RACE was used to make the cDNA. Each CDR3 protein is one row after TCRdb ran MiXCR on the 5' RACE reads. The top ten clones hold 4.4% of a sample with about 50,000 distinct CDR3 sequences, about 15% of them seen once. This chain links TRBV20-1 with TRBJ2-7; D not certain. Sequencing was performed on PBMCs. This TCR was recovered from a man in his sixties in good health. In nucleotides, the CDR3 is TGCAGTGCCCCGGAGATGTCTCAGACGTCCGAGCAGTACTTC. Encoded protein: CSAPEMSQTSEQYF.